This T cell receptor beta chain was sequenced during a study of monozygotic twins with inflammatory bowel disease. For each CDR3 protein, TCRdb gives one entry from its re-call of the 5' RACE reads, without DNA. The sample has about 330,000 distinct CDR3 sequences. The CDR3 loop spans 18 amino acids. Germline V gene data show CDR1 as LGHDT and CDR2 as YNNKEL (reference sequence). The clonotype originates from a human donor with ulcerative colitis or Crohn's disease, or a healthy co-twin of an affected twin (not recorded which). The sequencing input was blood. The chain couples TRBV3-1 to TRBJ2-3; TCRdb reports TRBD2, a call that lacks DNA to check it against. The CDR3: CASSHSEVRAGETDTQYF.